This T cell receptor (beta chain) appears in the sequencing data of a study of cytomegalovirus exposure and HLA in healthy donors (dated by TCRdb to the late 2010s). For context, the study as a whole: An earlier analysis of approximately 640 of the donors reported 276 Gb of sequence data and 117 million unique TCR beta sequences from 150 million to 200 million T cells. Typing coverage varied by locus: 629-630 donors for A, B, C, DRB1 and DQB1; 500 to 550 for DQA1; about 570 for DPA1; 450 to 480 for DPB1. All discovery cohort repertoires had been generated using a single sequencing platform. Across 300 to 500 genotyped donors of the cohort, an average of roughly 250,000 unique TCR beta nucleotide sequences per donor were sequenced, and around 20% of those sequences were non-productive. Roughly five DR-DQ haplotypes were handled as single units for association and clustering, since linkage in the cohort was strong. To predict cytomegalovirus infection status, the study brought together high-throughput TCR immunosequencing, statistical association of individual TCRs with disease status, and machine learning. The T cell repertoires of about 700 subjects were profiled by immunosequencing and related to cytomegalovirus serostatus. The later analysis used no new phenotypic data to find candidate immune exposures, relying instead on TCR beta sequences and their occurrence across donors. HLA typing covered class I and class II loci at four-digit resolution. Genome-wide SNP genotypes for about 60% of the 666 donors were used in a later genetic analysis, which treated that subset as a discovery cohort. In an earlier analysis of several hundred of the donors, high-throughput TCR beta sequencing was used to judge whether each TCR beta V gene segment behaved as functional or pseudogenic. Besides the first cohort of under 700 subjects, a separate validation cohort made up of around 120 different subjects was used. Of the 300 to 500 genotyped donors, 70% to 90% were placed in the genetic ancestry cluster associated with self-reported Caucasian donors. An early release covering more than 500 HLA-typed donors comprised about 310 gigabases of sequencing data and some 79 million unique TCR sequences. Donor age, sex, ethnicity and CMV serostatus were compiled alongside the repertoire data. To study patterns of TCR occurrence, a later analysis re-analyzed previously published TCR beta repertoires from 666 donors and added high-resolution HLA genotyping. The aim of the study was to test whether cataloging public T cell receptors could identify signatures of past pathogen exposure.

The cohort consisted of some 730 healthy bone marrow donors. At the time of sampling, all cohort members were nominally healthy, though unrecorded immune exposures were likely present. The donor tested CMV seropositive and was one of the 289 seropositive cohort members. Each donor provided a peripheral blood sample, and peripheral blood mononuclear cells were used for TCR beta sequencing. The Qiagen DNeasy Blood Extraction Kit was used to extract genomic DNA from the blood cell samples. About this clone: What this receptor recognizes is not known. No base quality values were provided; no much bigger clone lies one nucleotide off.

The library was made by the immunoSEQ multiplex PCR assay. For the multiplex PCR, a mixture combining 60 forward primers for TCR Vbeta segments and 13 reverse primers for TCR Jbeta segments was used. A multiplex PCR assay on genomic DNA amplified the CDR3 region of rearranged TCR beta genes. The amplified TCR beta libraries were sequenced on the Illumina HiSeq System as 87-base-pair reads. From the authors' description of their analysis: In a later analysis, tens of millions of unique TCR beta chains were counted across the approximately 620 repertoires, and approximately 9.9 million of these chains were shared by at least two donors. Raw reads were error-corrected and collapsed into unique sequences with a nearest-neighbor algorithm that merged closely related sequences to remove PCR and sequencing errors. V, D and J gene segments were assigned by aligning CDR3 sequences to IMGT reference sequences. For a sequence to be retained, a match of at least six nucleotides was required to both a V gene segment and a J gene segment. A rearrangement was called productive if the CDR3 had no stop codons and remained in frame with V and J, and every other rearrangement was called non-productive. CDR3 was defined according to IMGT convention as the region running from the second conserved V-encoded cysteine to the conserved J-encoded phenylalanine. The earlier analysis of some 550 of the donors excluded any sequence lacking an unambiguous match to a single V gene segment. In an earlier analysis of several hundred of the donors, V segments were called functional above 56.7% productive rearrangements and were called segregating when the between-donor standard deviation exceeded 5%. A statistical classification framework was developed to diagnose cytomegalovirus status using the catalog of TCR beta chain sequences. A later analysis assigned V and J genes by comparing TCR nucleotide sequences with IMGT/GENE-DB human TR gene sequences. In a later analysis, CDR3 sequences and most-parsimonious VDJ recombination scenarios were assigned using the TCRdist pipeline. In a later analysis, each TCR beta chain was defined by its CDR3 amino acid sequence together with its V-gene family, and reads without a unique V-gene family were excluded. In a later analysis, 500 to 650 highly shared, low-generation-probability nucleotide sequences were removed to address suspected cross-contamination and a sequencing artifact. In a later analysis, a clonal expansion index for each public chain was calculated from normalized within-repertoire ranks of inferred template counts. In a later analysis, generation probabilities were computed with a VDJ recombination model fitted to out-of-frame rearrangements, and the resulting probabilities were checked against IGoR. Hypergeometric tests were used in a later analysis to score TCR-TCR, TCR-HLA and TCR-CMV co-occurrence, with a repertoire-size bias correction applied to the TCR pairs. False discovery rates were estimated in a later analysis by permuting HLA or CMV assignments 20 times. In a later analysis, co-occurring TCRs were grouped with DBSCAN, and TCRdist sequence similarity was added when clustering was performed within HLA-allele-positive subsets. Repertoires with fewer than 30,000 or more than 120,000 public chains, plus five repertoires with anomalous nucleotide sharing, were excluded from co-occurrence clustering. The immuneACCESS repertoire file appears here via TCRdb, limited to in-frame rearrangements. These files lack a portion of the clones; in checked studies, under half of the deficit traces to unresolved V genes, and the cause of the others is not known. V, J and clone size are taken as reported in that table, and D and trimming were inferred from the DNA itself. The sample records some 130,000 clones, 75% to 85% of which are singletons. Of the sample, roughly 8.2% is held by the ten largest clones.

Paper-wide results and their limitations: According to a later analysis, most CMV-associated TCR beta chains appeared to be HLA-restricted, and the HLA associations seemed to be driven largely by CMV exposure. A later genetic analysis associated a missense DCLRE1C variant with V-gene and J-gene trimming of TCR beta chains, and an independent cohort replicated the association. The 87-base-pair reads could not distinguish some IMGT-functional V segments, including TRBV6-2 and TRBV6-3, so those segments were excluded. Strong co-occurrence of HLA alleles, especially DR and DQ, made assigning TCR associations to individual alleles difficult. According to a later analysis, parvovirus B19, influenza, CMV and Epstein-Barr virus appeared linked to several top co-occurrence clusters. A later genetic analysis reported fewer N-insertions in productive TCRs among donors in an Asian-associated ancestry cluster than the 666-donor mean. Presence/absence analyses assumed roughly uniform sequencing depth across donors, an assumption that may not hold. The cohort was sequenced for TCR beta chains only, and without alpha or paired-chain data the features that could be detected were limited. The sequencing pipeline was judged likely to have produced a cluster of highly shared sequence variants as a technical artifact. While some public TCRs were present in many individuals, most TCR sequences turned up only very rarely across donors. The study gave a list of 150 to 200 TCR beta chains associated with cytomegalovirus. For the cohort, immune exposure information was limited to CMV serostatus. In vitro tests confirmed that a few of the cytomegalovirus-associated TCR beta chains recognize cytomegalovirus antigens. Specific HLA alleles were associated with some 15,000 TCR beta sequences at a false discovery rate of 0.05 in a later analysis. A further reported finding was that TCR beta sequences accurately predicted the HLA-A and HLA-B alleles for most subjects in the first cohort. Correlated functional status among segregating V segments might be attributable to linkage disequilibrium, but an unknown experimental factor could not be ruled out. A later analysis found that HLA-associated TCR beta chains were more clonally expanded and had lower generation probabilities than equally common non-associated chains. In an earlier analysis of more than 500 of the donors, most TCR beta V segments appeared in productive rearrangements about 90% or about 30% of the time, broadly matching IMGT annotations. Cytomegalovirus status was reported to be diagnosed by the classifier with high specificity and sensitivity in both the original and validation cohorts. A later analysis found that TCR association rates varied across HLA loci, with DRB1 alleles showing the most associated TCRs and HLA-C alleles the fewest. The earlier analysis of 587 of the donors excluded around 17 rarely observed V segments, including chromosome 9 orphons, because counts were too low. According to the authors, the approach could potentially be generalized to other disease states and immunological phenotypes. Because HLA typing was unavailable for some donors at each locus, only the typed subset was used in association tests.

From V the trimming removes 3 bases and from J it removes 0 bases, while the gene matches leave 2 bases of the junction unaccounted for. Spanning cysteine to phenylalanine, the CDR3 consists of 15 amino acids. Only the CDR3 portion is preserved as DNA: 45 bases, with reading frame beginning at the first base. CDR1 and CDR2 are drawn from the germline V gene: SGHRS, YFSETQ. The rearranged segments are TRBV5-1 and TRBJ2-2, with 7 middle bases fitting TRBD1. This receptor was obtained from a woman aged 50 to 65 in good health and CMV-seropositive. The sequenced sample was PBMCs. CDR3 sequence: CASSSGQPNTGELFF. The sequence in DNA is TGCGCCAGCAGCTCGGGACAGCCGAACACCGGGGAGCTGTTTTTT.